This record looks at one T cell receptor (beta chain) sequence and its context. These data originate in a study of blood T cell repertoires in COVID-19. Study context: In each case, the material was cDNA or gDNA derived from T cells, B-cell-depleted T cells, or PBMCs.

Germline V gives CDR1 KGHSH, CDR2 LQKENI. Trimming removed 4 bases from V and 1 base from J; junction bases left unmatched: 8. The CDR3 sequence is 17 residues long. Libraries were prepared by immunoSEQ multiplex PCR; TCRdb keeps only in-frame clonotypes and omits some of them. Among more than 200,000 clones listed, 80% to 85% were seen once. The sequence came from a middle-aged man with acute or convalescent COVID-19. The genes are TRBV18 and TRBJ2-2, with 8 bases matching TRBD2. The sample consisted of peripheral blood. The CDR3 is CASSRPGAGENTGELFF. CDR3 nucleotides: TGTGCCAGCTCACGCCCCGGAGCGGGAGAGAACACCGGGGAGCTGTTTTTT. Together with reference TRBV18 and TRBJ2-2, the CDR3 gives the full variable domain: NAGVMQNPRHLVRRRGQEARLRCSPMKGHSHVYWYRQLPEEGLKFMVYLQKENIIDESGMPKERFSAEFPKEGPSILRIQQVVRGDSAAYFCASSRPGAGENTGELFFGEGSRLTVL.